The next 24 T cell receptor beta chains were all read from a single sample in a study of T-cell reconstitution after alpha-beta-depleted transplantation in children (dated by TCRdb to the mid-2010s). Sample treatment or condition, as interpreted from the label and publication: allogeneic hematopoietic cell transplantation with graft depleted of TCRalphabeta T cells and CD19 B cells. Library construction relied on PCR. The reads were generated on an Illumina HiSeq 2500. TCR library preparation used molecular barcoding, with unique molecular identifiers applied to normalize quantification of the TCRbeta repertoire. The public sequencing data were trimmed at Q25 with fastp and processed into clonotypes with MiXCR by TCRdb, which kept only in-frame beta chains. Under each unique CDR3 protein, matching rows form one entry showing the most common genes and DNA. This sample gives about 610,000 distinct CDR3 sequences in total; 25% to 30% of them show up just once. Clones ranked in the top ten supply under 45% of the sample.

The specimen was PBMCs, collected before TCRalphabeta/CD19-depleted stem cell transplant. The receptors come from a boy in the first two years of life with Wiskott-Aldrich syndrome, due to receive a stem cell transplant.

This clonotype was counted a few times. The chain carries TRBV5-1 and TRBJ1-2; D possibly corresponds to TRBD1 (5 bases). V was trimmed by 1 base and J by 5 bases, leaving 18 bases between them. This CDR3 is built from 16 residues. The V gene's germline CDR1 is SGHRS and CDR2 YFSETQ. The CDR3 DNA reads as TGCGCCAGCAGCTTGTTAGTTGAGACAGACTCTTATGGCTACACCTTC. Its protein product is CASSLLVETDSYGYTF.

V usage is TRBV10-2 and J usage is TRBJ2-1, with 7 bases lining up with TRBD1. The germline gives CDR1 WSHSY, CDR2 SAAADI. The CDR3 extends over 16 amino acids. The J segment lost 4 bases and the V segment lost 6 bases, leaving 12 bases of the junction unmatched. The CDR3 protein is CASRNAGTALYNEQFF. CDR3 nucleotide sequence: TGCGCCAGCAGGAACGCCGGGACAGCACTATACAATGAGCAGTTCTTC.

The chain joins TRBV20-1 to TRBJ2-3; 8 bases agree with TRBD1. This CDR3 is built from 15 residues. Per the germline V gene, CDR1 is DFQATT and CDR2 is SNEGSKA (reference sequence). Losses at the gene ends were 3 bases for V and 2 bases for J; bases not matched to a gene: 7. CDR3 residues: CSASVQGANTDTQYF. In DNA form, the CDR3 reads TGCAGTGCTAGTGTTCAGGGGGCGAACACAGATACGCAGTATTTT.

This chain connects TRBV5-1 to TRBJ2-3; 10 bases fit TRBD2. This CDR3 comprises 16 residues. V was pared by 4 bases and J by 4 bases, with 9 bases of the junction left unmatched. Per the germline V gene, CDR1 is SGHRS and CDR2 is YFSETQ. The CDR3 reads CASSLKLAGEADTQYF. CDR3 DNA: TGCGCCAGCAGCCTCAAGCTAGCGGGAGAAGCAGATACGCAGTATTTT.

CDR3 protein: CASKRAGGRYNEQFF. CDR3 coding DNA: TGTGCCAGCAAAAGAGCGGGAGGACGCTACAATGAGCAGTTCTTC. J is TRBJ2-1 and V is TRBV6-1; 9 positions agree with TRBD2. This CDR3 has 15 amino acids. Germline CDR1 is MNHNS and CDR2 is SASEGT. With 7 bases clipped from V and 3 bases from J, the junction kept 7 bases outside the gene matches.

CDR3 nucleotides: TGTGCCAGCAGCCAAAGACTCACAGATACGCAGTATTTT. Translation gives CASSQRLTDTQYF. The chain employs TRBV3-1 and TRBJ2-3; D is unresolved. Germline V gives CDR1 LGHDT, CDR2 YNNKEL (reference sequence). Trimming shortened V by 2 bases and J by 2 bases, and 5 bases separated the two germline ends. This CDR3 has 13 residues.

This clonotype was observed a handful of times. CDR3: CASSRLRDRGSERYGYTF. CDR3 DNA sequence: TGTGCCAGCAGTCGCCTGAGGGACAGGGGTAGTGAGCGCTATGGCTACACCTTC. The chain recombines TRBV12-3 or TRBV12-4 with TRBJ1-2; 10 bases fit TRBD1. Trimming removed 5 bases from V and 4 bases from J; junction bases left unmatched: 16. This CDR3 has 18 residues.

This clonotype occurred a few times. CDR3 coding DNA: TGCGCCAGCAGCTTGGAGCCAGCGGGAGCAGATACGCAGTATTTT. Its translation is CASSLEPAGADTQYF. This rearrangement joins TRBV5-1 to TRBJ2-3; TRBD2 matches at 8 bases. This CDR3 is built from 15 residues. The V gene's germline CDR1 is SGHRS and CDR2 YFSETQ. Trimming took 0 bases from V and 4 from J; bases not matched to a gene: 4. Combining the CDR3 with reference TRBV5-1 and TRBJ2-3 gives the whole variable domain KAGVTQTPRYLIKTRGQQVTLSCSPISGHRSVSWYQQTPGQGLQFLFEYFSETQRNKGNFPGRFSGRQFSNSRSEMNVSTLELGDSALYLCASSLEPAGADTQYFGPGTRLTVL.

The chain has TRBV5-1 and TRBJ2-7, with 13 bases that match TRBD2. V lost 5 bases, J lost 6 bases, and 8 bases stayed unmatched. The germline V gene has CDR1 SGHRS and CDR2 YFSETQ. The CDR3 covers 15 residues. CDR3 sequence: CASSAPGLAGSEQYF. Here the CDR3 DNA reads TGCGCCAGCAGTGCGCCGGGACTAGCGGGGTCCGAGCAGTACTTC.

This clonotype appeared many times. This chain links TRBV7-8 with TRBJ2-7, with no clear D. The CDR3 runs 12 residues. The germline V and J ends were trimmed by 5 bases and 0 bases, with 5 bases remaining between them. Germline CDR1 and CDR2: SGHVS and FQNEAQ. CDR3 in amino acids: CASSASSYEQYF. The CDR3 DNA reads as TGTGCCAGCAGCGCGAGCTCCTACGAGCAGTACTTC.

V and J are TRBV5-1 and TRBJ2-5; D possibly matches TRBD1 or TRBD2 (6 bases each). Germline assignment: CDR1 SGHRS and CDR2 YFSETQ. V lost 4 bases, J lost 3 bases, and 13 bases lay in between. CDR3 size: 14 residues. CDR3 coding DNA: TGCGCCAGCAGCCAACAGGGAGGTGAAGAGACCCAGTACTTC. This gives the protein CASSQQGGEETQYF.

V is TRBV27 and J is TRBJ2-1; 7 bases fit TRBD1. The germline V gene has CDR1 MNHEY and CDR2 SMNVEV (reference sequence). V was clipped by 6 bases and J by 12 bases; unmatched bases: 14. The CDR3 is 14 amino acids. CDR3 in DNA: TGTGCCAGCAGCGAAAGGGGGCGAGAGTTCGGGCAGTTCTTC. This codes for CASSERGREFGQFF.

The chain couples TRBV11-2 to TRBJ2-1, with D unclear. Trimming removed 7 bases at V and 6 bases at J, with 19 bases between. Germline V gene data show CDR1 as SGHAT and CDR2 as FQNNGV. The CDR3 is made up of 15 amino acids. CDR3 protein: CASTPRLIRGNEQFF. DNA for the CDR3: TGTGCCAGCACCCCCAGGCTAATTAGAGGCAATGAGCAGTTCTTC.

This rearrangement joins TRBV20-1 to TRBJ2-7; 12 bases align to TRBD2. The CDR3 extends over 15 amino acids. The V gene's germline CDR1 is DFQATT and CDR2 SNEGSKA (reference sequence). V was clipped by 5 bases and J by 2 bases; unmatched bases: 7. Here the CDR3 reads CSAHRTSGVTYEQYF. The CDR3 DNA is TGCAGTGCTCACCGGACTAGCGGGGTTACCTACGAGCAGTACTTC.

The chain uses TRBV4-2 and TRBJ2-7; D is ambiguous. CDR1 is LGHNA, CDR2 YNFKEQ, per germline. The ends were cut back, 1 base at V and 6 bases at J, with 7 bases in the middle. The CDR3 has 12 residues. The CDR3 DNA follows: TGTGCCAGCAGCCAAGTCGGAAGCGAGCAGTACTTC. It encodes CASSQVGSEQYF.

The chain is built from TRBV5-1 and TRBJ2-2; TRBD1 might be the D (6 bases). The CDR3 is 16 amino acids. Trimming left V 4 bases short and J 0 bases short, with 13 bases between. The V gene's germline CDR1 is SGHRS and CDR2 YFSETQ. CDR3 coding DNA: TGCGCCAGCAGCAGCTGGACAGCCGCGAACACCGGGGAGCTGTTTTTT. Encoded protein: CASSSWTAANTGELFF.

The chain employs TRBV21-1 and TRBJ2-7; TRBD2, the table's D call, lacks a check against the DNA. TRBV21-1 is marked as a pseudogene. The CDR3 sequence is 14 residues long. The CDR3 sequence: CASAPREGSYEQYF. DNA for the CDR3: TGTGCCAGCGCGCCGCGGGAAGGATCCTACGAGCAGTACTTC.

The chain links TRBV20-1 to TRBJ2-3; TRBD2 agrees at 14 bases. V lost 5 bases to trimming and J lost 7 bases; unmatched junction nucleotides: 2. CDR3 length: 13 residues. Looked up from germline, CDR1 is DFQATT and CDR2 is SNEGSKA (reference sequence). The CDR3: CSAGTSGRYTQYF. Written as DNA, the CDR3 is TGCAGTGCTGGGACTAGCGGGAGATATACGCAGTATTTT.

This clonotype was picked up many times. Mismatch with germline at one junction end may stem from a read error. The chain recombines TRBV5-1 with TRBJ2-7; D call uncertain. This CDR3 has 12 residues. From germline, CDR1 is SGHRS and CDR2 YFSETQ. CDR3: CASSPSSYEQYF. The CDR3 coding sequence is TGTGCCAGCAGCCCCAGCTCCTACGAGCAGTACTTC.

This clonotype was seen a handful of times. CDR3 nucleotides: TGCGCCAGCAGCTTGGTTCCGGGTTCGGACAATCAGCCCCAGCATTTT. Residues: CASSLVPGSDNQPQHF. This rearrangement joins TRBV5-1 to TRBJ1-5; D call uncertain. Germline V gives CDR1 SGHRS, CDR2 YFSETQ. This CDR3 has 16 residues. Between the trimmed V and J ends, which lost 0 bases and 3 bases, there was a span of 13 bases.

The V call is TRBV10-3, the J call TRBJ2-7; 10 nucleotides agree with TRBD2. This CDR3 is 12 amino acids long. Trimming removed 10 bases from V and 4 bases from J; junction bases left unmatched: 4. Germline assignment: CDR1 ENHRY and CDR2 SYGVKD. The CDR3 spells CATRTSGYEQYF. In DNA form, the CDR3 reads TGTGCCACCCGGACTAGCGGTTACGAGCAGTACTTC.

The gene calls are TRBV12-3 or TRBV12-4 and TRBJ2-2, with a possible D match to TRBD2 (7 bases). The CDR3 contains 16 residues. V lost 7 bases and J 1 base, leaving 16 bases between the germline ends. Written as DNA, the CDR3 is TGTGCCAGCATCTCTCTGGGGGGGCAGAACACCGGGGAGCTGTTTTTT. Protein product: CASISLGGQNTGELFF.

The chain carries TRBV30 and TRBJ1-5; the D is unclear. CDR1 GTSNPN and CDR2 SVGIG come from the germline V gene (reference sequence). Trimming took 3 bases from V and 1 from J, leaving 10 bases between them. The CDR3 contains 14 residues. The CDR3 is CAWRLTRSNQPQHF. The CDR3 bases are TGTGCCTGGAGGTTGACAAGGAGCAATCAGCCCCAGCATTTT. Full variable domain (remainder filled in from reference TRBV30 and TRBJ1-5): SQTIHQWPATLVQPVGSPLSLECTVEGTSNPNLYWYRQAAGRGLQLLFYSVGIGQISSEVPQNLSASRPQDRQFILSSKKLLLSDSGFYLCAWRLTRSNQPQHFGDGTRLSIL.

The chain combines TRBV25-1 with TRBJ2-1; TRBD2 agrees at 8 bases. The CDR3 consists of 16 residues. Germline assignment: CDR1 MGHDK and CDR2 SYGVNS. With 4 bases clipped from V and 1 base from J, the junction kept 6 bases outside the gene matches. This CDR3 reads CASSGTSSDSYNEQFF. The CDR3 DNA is TGTGCCAGCAGTGGGACTAGCTCCGATTCCTACAATGAGCAGTTCTTC.